This T cell receptor beta chain comes out of a study of cytotoxic CD8 clonotypes in ibrutinib-treated CLL. Background on the study: Samples yielded averages of some 250,000 productive templates and about 89,000 productive rearrangements. Broader study findings: Clonality increased with ibrutinib response but returned toward baseline at progression.

This clone was seen only a few times. Its antigen remains unknown. Sequencing was designed to attain a depth spanning 1 in 200,000 to 1 in 1 million T cells. The repertoire was sequenced with immunoSEQ multiplex PCR; TCRdb's copy has only in-frame clones and lacks some. The table has about 97,000 clones, around 73% seen once. PBMCs that had been cryopreserved were the source of approximately 2 micrograms of genomic DNA for TCR beta libraries. Trimming at V came to 6 bases and at J to 6 bases, leaving 10 bases not matched to a gene. Germline-derived CDR1 and CDR2 are SGHRS and YFSETQ. The CDR3 contains 14 residues.

The chain employs TRBV5-1 and TRBJ2-7, with TRBD1 matching 9 bases. This TCR was recovered from a human donor with chronic lymphocytic leukemia. Sequencing was performed on PBMCs, taken after 12 months of ibrutinib treatment. The CDR3 sequence: CASNVGQGPSEQYF. The CDR3 DNA reads as TGCGCCAGCAACGTGGGACAGGGCCCCTCCGAGCAGTACTTC.